One and the same sample provided the 21 T cell receptor beta chains below, sequenced in a study of blood T cell dynamics during melanoma immunotherapy (dated by TCRdb to about 2020). This specimen's time point label, per the study, means: pre-treatment baseline. Library generation was performed with the immunoSEQ multiplex PCR assay. Imported from immuneACCESS, the table was reduced by TCRdb to in-frame sequences with V and J called. These copies leave out some clones; in studies compared against another copy, an unresolved V gene accounts for under half, and the cause of the remainder is not known. This sample comprises approximately 12,000 clones, around nine tenths of them detected only once. The leading ten clones occupy about 3% of the sample. The sequencing used blood, collected from a patient treated with checkpoint blockade. The origin of the receptors is a human donor with melanoma.

This chain uses TRBV5-1 with TRBJ1-1; 10 positions agree with TRBD1. Germline loops: CDR1 SGHRS, CDR2 YFSETQ. The CDR3 contains 16 residues. The J segment lost 1 base and the V segment lost 3 bases, leaving 6 bases of the junction unmatched. In DNA, the CDR3 is TGCGCCAGCAGCTCTCGACAGGGGGCGGAGAACACTGAAGCTTTCTTT. Translating gives CASSSRQGAENTEAFF.

V is TRBV7-9 and J is TRBJ2-1, with 12 bases aligning to TRBD2. The CDR3 has 13 residues. The germline V gene has CDR1 SEHNR and CDR2 FQNEAQ (reference sequence). V was clipped by 4 bases and J by 10 bases; unmatched bases: 2. CDR3 sequence: CASSSTSGGEQFF. The CDR3 DNA follows: TGTGCCAGCAGCTCCACTAGCGGGGGGGAGCAGTTCTTC.

The CDR3 loop is CASSRRTSGISLTNGELFF. The CDR3 DNA sequence: TGCGCCAGCAGCCGTAGGACTAGCGGGATCTCCCTTACAAACGGGGAGCTGTTTTTT. The J gene is TRBJ2-2, the V gene TRBV5-1, with 12 bases matching TRBD2. Per the germline V gene, CDR1 is SGHRS and CDR2 is YFSETQ. V was pared by 4 bases and J by 7 bases, with 17 bases of the junction left unmatched. The CDR3 is made up of 19 amino acids.

This clone has just one count. The chain recombines TRBV19 with TRBJ1-2, with D possibly being TRBD1 (6 bases). Germline V gene sequence: CDR1 LNHDA, CDR2 SQIVND (reference sequence). The CDR3 contains 18 residues. The germline V and J ends were trimmed by 2 bases and 8 bases, with 27 bases remaining between them. CDR3 nucleotides: TGTGCCAGTAGTATAAGACGTAACAGGGCGCGACGCGAGTCCGGCTACACCTTC. As protein: CASSIRRNRARRESGYTF.

This clone was seen once. The genes are TRBV19 and TRBJ2-1; D is unclear. The CDR3 length is 17 residues. V shed 5 bases and J shed 1 base, with 18 bases lying between them. From germline, CDR1 is LNHDA and CDR2 SQIVND (reference sequence). The CDR3 sequence: CASSLWSARMSYNEQFF. CDR3 DNA sequence: TGTGCCAGTAGTTTATGGTCCGCCCGAATGTCCTACAATGAGCAGTTCTTC.

The DNA for the CDR3 is TGCGCCAGCAGTGAGGCGGGAGGGGGTCCCTACGAGCAGTTCTTC. This gives the protein CASSEAGGGPYEQFF. The rearrangement links TRBV10-2 to TRBJ2-1, with 9 bases that match TRBD2. The trim removed 2 bases at V and 10 bases at J, leaving 9 bases unmatched. The CDR3 is made up of 15 amino acids. From germline, CDR1 is WSHSY and CDR2 SAAADI.

The rearrangement links TRBV9 to TRBJ2-2, with TRBD2 matching over 10 bases. Trimming at V came to 2 bases and at J to 5 bases, leaving 3 bases not matched to a gene. The length of the CDR3 is 15 residues. CDR1 and CDR2 (germline): SGDLS, YYNGEE. The CDR3 protein is CASSVSGRGTGELFF. In DNA, the CDR3 is TGTGCCAGCAGCGTGAGCGGGAGGGGGACCGGGGAGCTGTTTTTT.

The chain carries TRBV9 and TRBJ2-1; D gene ambiguous. V lost 6 bases, J lost 7 bases, and 14 bases lay in between. The CDR3 totals 13 residues. Germline values: CDR1 SGDLS, CDR2 YYNGEE. The CDR3, as DNA: TGTGCCAGCAAGTCCGAGAGAGGAAATGAGCAGTTCTTC. Translated, it gives CASKSERGNEQFF.

The V call is TRBV4-1, the J call TRBJ2-7; D is unresolved. In germline, CDR1 is MGHRA, CDR2 YSYEKL. The CDR3 totals 15 residues. Trimming stripped 0 bases from V and 5 bases from J, with 14 bases between. The CDR3 loop reads CASSQESNAVHEQYF. The CDR3 bases are TGCGCCAGCAGCCAAGAATCAAATGCCGTCCACGAGCAGTACTTC.

This sequence joins TRBV28 and TRBJ1-4; TRBD1 is a possible D gene (5 bases). This CDR3 is built from 15 residues. V was cut by 7 bases and J by 0 bases, with 12 bases left in between. Per germline, CDR1 MDHEN and CDR2 SYDVKM. CDR3 in amino acids: CASNRGAATNEKLFF. The CDR3 nucleotides are TGTGCCAGCAACCGCGGGGCCGCAACTAATGAAAAACTGTTTTTT.

This clone was counted once. The V call is TRBV4-2, the J call TRBJ2-2, with a possible D match to TRBD2 (5 bases). This CDR3 has 14 residues. Trimming took off 11 bases at V and 0 bases at J, with 13 bases between the two ends. Germline V lookup: CDR1 LGHNA, CDR2 YNFKEQ. The CDR3 bases are TGTGCCTGTCAGAGGGCGACGAACACCGGGGAGCTGTTTTTT. It specifies CACQRATNTGELFF.

The rearrangement uses TRBV7-6 and TRBJ1-4; 7 positions agree with TRBD1. The CDR3 covers 15 residues. Trimming at V came to 5 bases and at J to 2 bases, leaving 5 bases not matched to a gene. CDR1 SGHVS and CDR2 FNYEAQ come from the germline V gene. Here the CDR3 reads CASSPPGQTNEKLFF. DNA of the CDR3: TGTGCCAGCAGCCCACCGGGACAGACTAATGAAAAACTGTTTTTT. Combining the CDR3 with reference TRBV7-6 and TRBJ1-4 gives the whole variable domain GAGVSQSPRYKVTKRGQDVALRCDPISGHVSLYWYRQALGQGPEFLTYFNYEAQQDKSGLPNDRFSAERPEGSISTLTIQRTEQRDSAMYRCASSPPGQTNEKLFFGSGTQLSVL.

The genes are TRBV28 and TRBJ2-7, with 7 bases lining up with TRBD1. With 3 bases clipped from V and 3 bases from J, the junction kept 2 bases outside the gene matches. The CDR3 is 13 residues long. Germline-derived CDR1 and CDR2 are MDHEN and SYDVKM. CDR3 sequence (DNA): TGTGCCAGCAGTTTTCAGGGGGTCTACGAGCAGTACTTC. Translated, it gives CASSFQGVYEQYF.

The chain uses TRBV18 and TRBJ1-2; D might be TRBD1 (6 bases). The V and J ends lost 4 bases and 0 bases respectively, with 12 bases between them. The germline V gene has CDR1 KGHSH and CDR2 LQKENI. The CDR3 runs to 15 residues. CDR3 nucleotides: TGTGCCAGCTCACTCCGGGACAAGACTAACTATGGCTACACCTTC. It specifies CASSLRDKTNYGYTF. The variable domain in full, with the rest retrieved from reference TRBV18 and TRBJ1-2, is NAGVMQNPRHLVRRRGQEARLRCSPMKGHSHVYWYRQLPEEGLKFMVYLQKENIIDESGMPKERFSAEFPKEGPSILRIQQVVRGDSAAYFCASSLRDKTNYGYTFGSGTRLTVV.

V and J are TRBV10-3 and TRBJ2-5; perhaps TRBD1 as D (6 bases). Germline V gene data show CDR1 as ENHRY and CDR2 as SYGVKD. Trimming left V 10 bases short and J 1 base short, with 10 bases between. The CDR3 consists of 12 residues. The CDR3 DNA follows: TGTGCCACCTCGGACAGCCAAGAGACCCAGTACTTC. Its protein product is CATSDSQETQYF.

The chain joins TRBV7-2 to TRBJ2-7; D is perhaps TRBD1 (5 bases). The CDR3 loop spans 16 amino acids. CDR1 is SGHTA, CDR2 FQGNSA, per germline. Trimming shortened V by 1 base and J by 3 bases, and 16 bases separated the two germline ends. Here the CDR3 reads CASSLEGRAGLYEQYF. CDR3 in DNA: TGTGCCAGCAGCTTAGAGGGCAGGGCTGGGCTCTACGAGCAGTACTTC.

CDR3 sequence (DNA): TGTGCCAGCAAACAGGGGGTCCGCTATGGCTACACCTTC. Its protein product is CASKQGVRYGYTF. The genes are TRBV27 and TRBJ1-2; TRBD1 agrees at 8 bases. Germline V lookup: CDR1 MNHEY, CDR2 SMNVEV (reference sequence). J was trimmed by 4 bases and V by 7 bases; bases with no gene match: 5. The CDR3 loop spans 13 amino acids.

CDR3: CASSPGQGTYEQYF. The CDR3 nucleotides are TGTGCCAGCTCGCCGGGACAGGGCACCTACGAGCAGTACTTC. J is TRBJ2-7 and V is TRBV18, with TRBD1 matching over 9 bases. The CDR3 totals 14 residues. With V trimmed by 6 bases and J by 2 bases, 5 bases remained unmatched. Germline CDR1 reads KGHSH; CDR2 reads LQKENI.

The CDR3 DNA reads TGTGCCAGCTCACCGGAACAGGGTAGCAATCAGCCCCAGCATTTT. Translation gives CASSPEQGSNQPQHF. The chain has TRBV18 and TRBJ1-5; D may be TRBD1 (6 bases). Per germline, CDR1 KGHSH and CDR2 LQKENI. The CDR3 extends over 15 amino acids. V gave up 3 bases and J gave up 0 bases, with 9 bases separating them.

The V and J genes are TRBV14 and TRBJ2-3; 8 bases align to TRBD2. Trimming cost V 4 bases and J 0 bases; bases outside gene matches: 0. The CDR3 sequence is 14 residues long. Germline V gene data show CDR1 as SGHDN and CDR2 as FVKESK. In nucleotides, the CDR3 is TGTGCCAGCAGCCTAGCGGGGAGCACAGATACGCAGTATTTT. As protein: CASSLAGSTDTQYF. The variable domain in full, with the rest retrieved from reference TRBV14 and TRBJ2-3, is EAGVTQFPSHSVIEKGQTVTLRCDPISGHDNLYWYRRVMGKEIKFLLHFVKESKQDESGMPNNRFLAERTGGTYSTLKVQPAELEDSGVYFCASSLAGSTDTQYFGPGTRLTVL.

This chain connects TRBV6-6 to TRBJ2-7; 8 bases agree with TRBD1. Trimming took 10 bases from V and 1 from J; bases not matched to a gene: 9. The CDR3 loop spans 14 amino acids. CDR1 and CDR2 from the germline V gene are MNHNY and SVGAGI (reference sequence). The CDR3 DNA follows: TGTGCCACCCAAGGACAGGGCTTATCCTACGAGCAGTACTTC. Amino acid sequence: CATQGQGLSYEQYF.